The text below deals with one TCR beta chain. The data belong to a study of T cell changes during pregnancy in multiple sclerosis. The germline V gene encodes CDR1 SGHRS and CDR2 YFSETQ. The ends were cut back, 2 bases at V and 6 bases at J, with 14 bases in the middle. The CDR3 has 14 residues. Repertoires were generated with immunoSEQ multiplex PCR, while TCRdb's copy carries only in-frame clones and drops some. The repertoire holds tens of thousands of clones, with around 92% as singletons. This chain links TRBV5-1 with TRBJ1-2, with TRBD1 as a possible D gene (6 bases). The sequence came from a female donor with multiple sclerosis, enrolled in a pregnancy study. This material consisted of peripheral blood, taken after pregnancy. The CDR3 sequence is CASSLMGHGDGYTF. CDR3 DNA: TGCGCCAGCAGCTTAATGGGACATGGAGATGGCTACACCTTC.